This T cell receptor (beta chain) was captured in a study of blood T cell repertoires in COVID-19. The protocol was immunoSEQ multiplex PCR, while the TCRdb copy is restricted to in-frame clones and leaves out a portion. In the table there are a few hundred thousand clones, around 88% of which are singletons. V trimming: 7 bases; J trimming: 1 base; junction bases outside the gene matches: 4. Germline loops: CDR1 LNHDA, CDR2 SQIVND (reference sequence). This CDR3 comprises 14 residues. The origin of this receptor is a man older than 75 with acute or convalescent COVID-19. Source material: peripheral blood. This chain connects TRBV19 to TRBJ1-1, with 9 bases aligning to TRBD1. CDR3: CASTKDRGNTEAFF. The CDR3 DNA reads as TGTGCCAGTACCAAGGACAGGGGGAACACTGAAGCTTTCTTT.